Following are 28 T cell receptor beta chains from one sample sequenced in a study of T cell repertoires in ileal Crohn's disease. Time point indicated: neoterminal ileum biopsy at postoperative endoscopy, about 6 months after surgery. The table came from immunoSEQ multiplex PCR; TCRdb's copy has only in-frame clones and leaves some out. Found here are 2,600 or so clones, 78% of them singletons; the top ten hold 20% to 25%. Input material: ileal tissue. These receptors all come from an adult with Crohn's disease.

This chain connects TRBV11-2 to TRBJ1-2, with unresolved D. Germline CDR1 reads SGHAT; CDR2 reads FQNNGV. The CDR3 length is 15 residues. Deletions cut 4 bases from V and 4 bases from J, with 16 bases between. CDR3: CASSSPGRGVYGYTF. CDR3 sequence (DNA): TGTGCCAGCAGCTCCCCTGGGCGGGGAGTCTATGGCTACACCTTC.

J is TRBJ2-1 and V is TRBV7-9; 11 positions agree with TRBD2. The CDR3 has 12 residues. The J segment lost 15 bases and the V segment lost 6 bases, leaving 7 bases of the junction unmatched. CDR1 is SEHNR, CDR2 FQNEAQ, per germline (reference sequence). CDR3 coding DNA: TGTGCCAGCAGTGGTCTAGCGGGAGGTGGGTTCTTC. This translates into CASSGLAGGGFF.

The V and J genes are TRBV12-5 and TRBJ2-5; 7 bases agree with TRBD1. The CDR3 is 14 amino acids. Germline assignment: CDR1 LGHNT and CDR2 FRNRAP. Trimming removed 4 bases from V and 4 bases from J; junction bases left unmatched: 6. CDR3 protein: CASGSTGSLETQYF. In DNA, the CDR3 is TGTGCTAGTGGTTCGACAGGGAGTTTAGAGACCCAGTACTTC.

The genes are TRBV7-3 and TRBJ2-7; 8 positions agree with TRBD1. The CDR3 extends over 13 amino acids. Germline V gives CDR1 SGHTA, CDR2 FQGTGA. V was clipped by 5 bases and J by 4 bases; unmatched bases: 4. The CDR3 here is CASSGGQGYEQYF. CDR3 nucleotides: TGTGCCAGCAGCGGCGGACAGGGTTACGAGCAGTACTTC.

This chain joins TRBV19 and TRBJ2-7, with a weak D call TRBD2 (6 bases). The germline gives CDR1 LNHDA, CDR2 SQIVND (reference sequence). V was clipped by 5 bases and J by 3 bases, with 8 bases between them. The length of the CDR3 is 12 residues. CDR3 sequence reads: CASSSGGYEQYF. CDR3 DNA sequence: TGTGCCAGTAGTTCCGGGGGCTACGAGCAGTACTTC.

The V call is TRBV7-2, the J call TRBJ1-1; no firm D call. Per germline, CDR1 SGHTA and CDR2 FQGNSA. CDR3 size: 14 residues. V lost 3 bases, J lost 1 base, and 9 bases lay in between. The CDR3 DNA follows: TGTGCCAGCAGCTTTTGGAGTTCGAACACTGAAGCTTTCTTT. Its protein is CASSFWSSNTEAFF.

V is TRBV2 and J is TRBJ2-7; tentative D call: TRBD1 (6 bases). Germline CDR1 is SNHLY and CDR2 is FYNNEI. V lost 1 base and J 3 bases, leaving 19 bases between the germline ends. This CDR3 has 17 amino acids. The DNA for the CDR3 is TGTGCCAGCAGTGAAGAGGTGTATACAGGGCCGAACTACGAGCAGTACTTC. Translated: CASSEEVYTGPNYEQYF.

The chain links TRBV15 to TRBJ2-1; 7 bases agree with TRBD2. This CDR3 has 15 residues. Per germline, CDR1 LNHNV and CDR2 YYDKDF (reference sequence). V gave up 0 bases and J gave up 4 bases; unmatched junction bases: 3. The CDR3 here is CATSREGTTYNEQFF. The CDR3 DNA is TGTGCCACCAGCAGAGAGGGGACTACATACAATGAGCAGTTCTTC.

The chain combines TRBV6-5 with TRBJ2-3, with 9 bases fitting TRBD1. From germline, CDR1 is MNHEY and CDR2 SVGAGI. Trimming cost V 6 bases and J 4 bases; bases outside gene matches: 5. The CDR3 runs to 14 residues. The CDR3 loop is CASRDRGGSDTQYF. The DNA for the CDR3 is TGTGCCAGCAGGGACAGGGGCGGATCAGATACGCAGTATTTT.

The V and J genes are TRBV18 and TRBJ1-2; D possibly corresponds to TRBD1 (6 bases). Germline loops: CDR1 KGHSH, CDR2 LQKENI. V lost 0 bases to trimming and J lost 4 bases, with 12 bases between them. This CDR3 region has 15 residues. The DNA for the CDR3 is TGTGCCAGCTCACCACCTCAGTACAGGGCCTATGGCTACACCTTC. As protein: CASSPPQYRAYGYTF.

The rearrangement links TRBV12-5 to TRBJ2-2; weak D call: TRBD1 (5 bases). The CDR3 sequence is 13 residues long. Trimming pared 3 bases from V and 5 bases from J, leaving 7 bases between. Germline V CDR1 and CDR2: LGHNT, FRNRAP. CDR3: CASGFKGTGELFF. In nucleotides, the CDR3 is TGTGCTAGTGGTTTTAAGGGGACCGGGGAGCTGTTTTTT.

This clone was observed a handful of times. J is TRBJ1-4 and V is TRBV15; D might be TRBD1 (5 bases). Germline lookup yields CDR1 LNHNV and CDR2 YYDKDF (reference sequence). Between the trimmed V and J ends, which lost 5 bases and 7 bases, there was a span of 17 bases. The CDR3 runs 15 residues. CDR3 in DNA: TGTGCCACCAGCTCGTTGTGGGGGGGAGGTGAAAAACTGTTTTTT. This gives the protein CATSSLWGGGEKLFF.

J is TRBJ2-6 and V is TRBV7-9; the D gene is possibly TRBD1 (6 bases). Between the trimmed V and J ends, which lost 4 bases and 1 base, there was a span of 17 bases. CDR1 is SEHNR, CDR2 FQNEAQ, per germline (reference sequence). CDR3 length: 18 amino acids. CDR3: CASSSPGDKLSGANVLTF. The CDR3 coding sequence is TGTGCCAGCAGCTCCCCTGGGGACAAGCTATCTGGGGCCAACGTCCTGACTTTC.

The chain has TRBV28 and TRBJ2-7; tentative D call: TRBD2 (6 bases). Trimming removed 6 bases at V and 0 bases at J, with 12 bases between. From germline, CDR1 is MDHEN and CDR2 SYDVKM. This CDR3 is 14 amino acids long. CDR3 DNA: TGTGCCAGCAGGGGGGGTGTGAGCTCCTACGAGCAGTACTTC. Its translation: CASRGGVSSYEQYF.

The sample holds one count of this clone. The V gene is TRBV7-2, the J gene TRBJ2-1; 9 bases line up with TRBD2. This CDR3 contains 15 residues. Germline loops: CDR1 SGHTA, CDR2 FQGNSA. Unmatched junction bases numbered 7, after V lost 2 bases and J lost 8 bases. The DNA of the CDR3 is TGTGCCAGCAGCTTACTGGGACTAGCAGGTCATGAGCAGTTCTTC. This gives the protein CASSLLGLAGHEQFF.

This clone was detected once. The chain employs TRBV6-6 and TRBJ1-2; D possibly corresponds to TRBD1 (5 bases). The V and J ends lost 2 bases and 3 bases respectively, with 13 bases between them. The CDR3 has 15 amino acids. CDR1 is MNHNY and CDR2 is SVGAGI in the germline V gene (reference sequence). The CDR3 sequence is CASSYQKRGDYGYTF. The CDR3 DNA reads TGTGCCAGCAGTTACCAGAAAAGGGGTGACTATGGCTACACCTTC.

This clone was seen just once. The gene calls are TRBV2 and TRBJ2-7, with TRBD1 matching over 7 bases. Germline V gene lookup returns CDR1 SNHLY and CDR2 FYNNEI. V was pared by 5 bases and J by 2 bases, with 6 bases of the junction left unmatched. The CDR3 is 14 amino acids. DNA for the CDR3: TGTGCCAGCAGTAGACAGGGACGCCCCTACGAGCAGTACTTC. It translates to CASSRQGRPYEQYF.

CDR3 DNA: TGCAGCGTTTCAGACAGGGGGAGGACTGAAGCTTTCTTT. This encodes CSVSDRGRTEAFF. This chain connects TRBV29-1 to TRBJ1-1; 9 bases agree with TRBD1. J gave up 5 bases and V 5 bases, and 6 bases lay outside the gene matches. CDR1 and CDR2 (germline): SQVTM, ANQGSEA. The CDR3 is 13 residues long.

This clone was picked up a small number of times. The gene calls are TRBV21-1 and TRBJ1-4; the table gives TRBD1 as D, unverified against the DNA. TRBV21-1 is designated a pseudogene. The CDR3 has 17 amino acids. The CDR3 DNA reads as TGTGCCAGCAGCAAATTCCTCGTCAGTGCAACTAATGAAAAACTGTTTTTT. This translates into CASSKFLVSATNEKLFF.

This rearrangement joins TRBV30 to TRBJ1-2, with D possibly being TRBD1 (5 bases). Trimming removed 3 bases at V and 8 bases at J, with 13 bases between. CDR1 is GTSNPN, CDR2 SVGIG, per germline (reference sequence). The CDR3 loop spans 12 amino acids. CDR3 in amino acids: CAWRPPGSGYTF. The CDR3 nucleotides are TGTGCCTGGAGACCCCCAGGGTCCGGCTACACCTTC.

This sequence joins TRBV30 and TRBJ1-1; tentative D call: TRBD1 (5 bases). The length of the CDR3 is 14 residues. Germline-derived CDR1 and CDR2 are GTSNPN and SVGIG (reference sequence). V lost 4 bases and J 1 base, leaving 13 bases between the germline ends. The DNA for the CDR3 is TGTGCCTGGAAACTCACAGGCTCGAACACTGAAGCTTTCTTT. Residues: CAWKLTGSNTEAFF.

The genes are TRBV6-1 and TRBJ2-5, with 12 bases that match TRBD1. The last part of the DNA fits TRBJ2-7 better; the J call may be wrong. The length of the CDR3 is 16 residues. Germline lookup yields CDR1 MNHNS and CDR2 SASEGT. CDR3 loop: CASSDVIGTGGHEQYF. In DNA, the CDR3 is TGTGCCAGCAGTGATGTTATCGGGACAGGGGGCCACGAGCAGTACTTC.

The sample holds a few counts of this clone. The chain links TRBV19 to TRBJ1-5, with TRBD1 as a possible D gene (5 bases). The V end was cut by 1 base, the J end by 6 bases, with 13 bases between. The CDR3 is 15 residues long. Looked up from germline, CDR1 is LNHDA and CDR2 is SQIVND (reference sequence). The CDR3 region has the DNA TGTGCCAGTAGTATAGGCGGGGGTTGGGGTCAGCCCCAGCATTTT. It specifies CASSIGGGWGQPQHF. The complete variable domain, with remaining parts taken from reference TRBV19 and TRBJ1-5, reads DGGITQSPKYLFRKEGQNVTLSCEQNLNHDAMYWYRQDPGQGLRLIYYSQIVNDFQKGDIAEGYSVSREKKESFPLTVTSAQKNPTAFYLCASSIGGGWGQPQHFGDGTRLSIL.

This clone has a handful of counts. The chain employs TRBV29-1 and TRBJ1-2, with TRBD1 matching 10 bases. Germline assignment: CDR1 SQVTM and CDR2 ANQGSEA. This CDR3 comprises 12 residues. V dropped 6 bases and J dropped 6; count of bases not matched to a gene: 4. CDR3 in amino acids: CSVGDRGDGYTF. Written as DNA, the CDR3 is TGCAGCGTCGGGGACAGGGGAGATGGCTACACCTTC. Drawing the rest from reference TRBV29-1 and TRBJ1-2, the complete variable domain is SAVISQKPSRDICQRGTSLTIQCQVDSQVTMMFWYRQQPGQSLTLIATANQGSEATYESGFVIDKFPISRPNLTFSTLTVSNMSPEDSSIYLCSVGDRGDGYTFGSGTRLTVV.

The rearrangement joins TRBV29-1 to TRBJ2-2, with a possible D match to TRBD2 (7 bases). The CDR3 spans 13 residues. Germline V gene sequence: CDR1 SQVTM, CDR2 ANQGSEA. Trimming cost V 7 bases and J 6 bases, with 15 bases left between them. CDR3 nucleotides: TGCAGCGCCAAGGGAGGGGGTGCCGGGGAGCTGTTTTTT. Translation gives CSAKGGGAGELFF.

The V call is TRBV28, the J call TRBJ1-5; 11 bases are a match to TRBD1. V was clipped by 4 bases and J by 4 bases; unmatched bases: 3. Germline V gene sequence: CDR1 MDHEN, CDR2 SYDVKM. The CDR3 is made up of 15 amino acids. In DNA form, the CDR3 reads TGTGCCAGCAGTTCCGGGACAGGGGGTAATCAGCCCCAGCATTTT. This codes for CASSSGTGGNQPQHF.

This clone was observed a handful of times. The V gene is TRBV28, the J gene TRBJ1-2; perhaps TRBD1 as D (6 bases). Germline V gives CDR1 MDHEN, CDR2 SYDVKM. The V end lost 1 base, the J end lost 7 bases, and 7 bases lay between the germline ends. The CDR3 extends over 12 amino acids. The DNA for the CDR3 is TGTGCCAGCAGTTTATTACAGGGTGGCTACACCTTC. This codes for CASSLLQGGYTF.

The rearrangement links TRBV10-3 to TRBJ1-2, with a tentative D call TRBD1 (6 bases). Germline CDR1 ENHRY, CDR2 SYGVKD. Trimming stripped 6 bases from V and 8 bases from J, with 13 bases between. CDR3 length: 12 amino acids. CDR3 sequence: CAIRQDSLGYTF. In DNA, the CDR3 is TGTGCCATCAGACAGGACAGCCTGGGCTACACCTTC.